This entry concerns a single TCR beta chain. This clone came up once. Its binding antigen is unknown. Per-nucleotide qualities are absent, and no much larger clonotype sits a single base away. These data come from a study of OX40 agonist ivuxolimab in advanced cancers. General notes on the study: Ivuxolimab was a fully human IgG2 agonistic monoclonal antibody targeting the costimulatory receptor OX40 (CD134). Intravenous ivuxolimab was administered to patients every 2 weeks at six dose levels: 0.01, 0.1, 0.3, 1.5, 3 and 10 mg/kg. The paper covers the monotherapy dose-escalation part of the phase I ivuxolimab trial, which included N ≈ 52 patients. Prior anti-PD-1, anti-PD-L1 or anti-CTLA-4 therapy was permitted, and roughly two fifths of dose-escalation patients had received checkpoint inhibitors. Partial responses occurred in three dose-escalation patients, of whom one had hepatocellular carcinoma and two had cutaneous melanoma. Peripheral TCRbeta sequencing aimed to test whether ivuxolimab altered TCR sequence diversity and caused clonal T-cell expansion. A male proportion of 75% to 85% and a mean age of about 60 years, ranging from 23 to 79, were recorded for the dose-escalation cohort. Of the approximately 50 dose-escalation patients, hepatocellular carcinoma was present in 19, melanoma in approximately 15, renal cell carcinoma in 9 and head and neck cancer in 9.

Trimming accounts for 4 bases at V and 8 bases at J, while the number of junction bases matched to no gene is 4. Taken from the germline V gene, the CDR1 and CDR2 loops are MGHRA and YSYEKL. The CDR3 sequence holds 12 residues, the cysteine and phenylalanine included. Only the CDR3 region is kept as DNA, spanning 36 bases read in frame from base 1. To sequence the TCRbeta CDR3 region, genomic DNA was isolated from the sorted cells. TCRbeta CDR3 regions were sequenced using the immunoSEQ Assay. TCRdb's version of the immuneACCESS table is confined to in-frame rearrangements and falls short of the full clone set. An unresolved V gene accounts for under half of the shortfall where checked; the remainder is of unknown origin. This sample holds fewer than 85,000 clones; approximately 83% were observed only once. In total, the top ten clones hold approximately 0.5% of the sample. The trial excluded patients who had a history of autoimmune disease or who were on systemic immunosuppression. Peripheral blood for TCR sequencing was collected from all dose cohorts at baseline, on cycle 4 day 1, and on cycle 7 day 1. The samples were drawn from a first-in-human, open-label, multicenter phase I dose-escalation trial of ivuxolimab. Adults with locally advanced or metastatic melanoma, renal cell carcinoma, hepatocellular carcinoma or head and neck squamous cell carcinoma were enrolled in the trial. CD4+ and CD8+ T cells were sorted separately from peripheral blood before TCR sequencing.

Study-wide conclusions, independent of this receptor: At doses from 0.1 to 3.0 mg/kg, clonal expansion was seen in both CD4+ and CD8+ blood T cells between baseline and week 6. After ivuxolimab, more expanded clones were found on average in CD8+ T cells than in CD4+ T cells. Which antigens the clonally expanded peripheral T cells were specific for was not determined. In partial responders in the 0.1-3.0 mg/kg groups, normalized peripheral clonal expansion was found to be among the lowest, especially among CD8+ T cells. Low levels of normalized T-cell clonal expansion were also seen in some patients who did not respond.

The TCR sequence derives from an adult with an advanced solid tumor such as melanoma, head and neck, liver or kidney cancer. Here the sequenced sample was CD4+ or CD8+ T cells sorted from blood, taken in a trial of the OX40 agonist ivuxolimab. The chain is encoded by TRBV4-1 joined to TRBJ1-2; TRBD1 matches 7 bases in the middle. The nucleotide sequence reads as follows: TGCGCCAGCAGCCCCCCAGGGGGGGGCTACACCTTC. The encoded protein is CASSPPGGGYTF.